One and the same sample provided the 18 T cell receptor beta chains below, sequenced in a study of blood T cell repertoires in COVID-19 (dated by TCRdb to about 2020). The library was produced with the immunoSEQ multiplex PCR assay. The clones in this table, taken by TCRdb from immuneACCESS, are in-frame only. Not every clone is retained; where verified, under half of the shortfall comes from an unresolved V gene, and the cause of the rest is unknown. Across this sample there are around 380,000 clones, with 81% seen only once. The ten largest account for roughly 1.2% of the sample. Sequenced: peripheral blood. These receptors were taken from a human donor with acute or convalescent COVID-19. The donor label of this sample is uncertain.

The V gene is TRBV5-4, the J gene TRBJ2-2, with 13 bases that match TRBD2. V lost 2 bases to trimming and J lost 4 bases; unmatched junction nucleotides: 8. The CDR3 spans 18 residues. The V gene's germline CDR1 is SGHNT and CDR2 YYREEE (reference sequence). As DNA, the CDR3 is TGTGCCAGCAGCTTAACTAGCGGGAGGGCCCTCGGCACCGGGGAGCTGTTTTTT. It yields the protein CASSLTSGRALGTGELFF. The whole variable domain, remainder taken from reference TRBV5-4 and TRBJ2-2, is ETGVTQSPTHLIKTRGQQVTLRCSSQSGHNTVSWYQQALGQGPQFIFQYYREEENGRGNFPPRFSGLQFPNYSSELNVNALELDDSALYLCASSLTSGRALGTGELFFGEGSRLTVL.

V and J are TRBV19 and TRBJ2-2; 9 bases are shared with TRBD2. Germline CDR1 LNHDA, CDR2 SQIVND (reference sequence). The V and J ends lost 6 bases and 2 bases, in that order; junction bases with no gene match: 13. CDR3 length equals 18 residues. CDR3 in DNA: TGTGCCAGTAGCCCTTTCTTAGGTAGCGGGAGTAACACCGGGGAGCTGTTTTTT. Translation: CASSPFLGSGSNTGELFF.

V and J are TRBV3-1 (or the pseudogene TRBV3-2) and TRBJ2-2, with D possibly being TRBD2 (6 bases). Germline CDR1 and CDR2: LGHDT and YNNKEL (reference sequence). V was cut by 2 bases and J by 9 bases, with 13 bases left in between. The CDR3 length is 14 residues. As DNA, the CDR3 is TGTGCCAGCAGCCAATCCGGCGGGACCCGGGAGCTGTTTTTT. Translating it yields CASSQSGGTRELFF.

This clone was detected only once. V usage is TRBV4-1 and J usage is TRBJ2-1, with 8 bases matching TRBD2. Trimming at V came to 1 base and at J to 9 bases, leaving 11 bases not matched to a gene. Germline assignment: CDR1 MGHRA and CDR2 YSYEKL. There are 16 residues in the CDR3. The CDR3 reads CASSQGFPGGPTEQFF. The DNA for the CDR3 is TGCGCCAGCAGCCAAGGGTTCCCGGGAGGGCCGACTGAGCAGTTCTTC.

This chain joins TRBV3-1 (or the pseudogene TRBV3-2) and TRBJ2-3; 7 bases line up with TRBD1. The CDR3 consists of 15 residues. The V and J ends lost 4 bases and 3 bases, in that order; junction bases with no gene match: 7. Germline V lookup: CDR1 LGHDT, CDR2 YNNKEL (reference sequence). The CDR3 is CASSPQGTRTDTQYF. CDR3 nucleotides: TGTGCCAGCAGCCCACAGGGGACGCGAACAGATACGCAGTATTTT.

This chain joins TRBV19 and TRBJ2-7; D possibly corresponds to TRBD2 (6 bases). The CDR3 is made up of 14 amino acids. The V end lost 1 base, the J end lost 2 bases, and 9 bases lay between the germline ends. Per the germline V gene, CDR1 is LNHDA and CDR2 is SQIVND (reference sequence). The CDR3 protein is CASSIAGVTYEQYF. The CDR3 nucleotides read TGTGCCAGTAGTATAGCGGGAGTGACCTACGAGCAGTACTTC.

The rearrangement links TRBV14 to TRBJ2-1, with D possibly matching TRBD2 (6 bases). V dropped 1 base and J dropped 3 bases, with 10 bases sitting between them. Germline V gives CDR1 SGHDN, CDR2 FVKESK. This CDR3 comprises 15 residues. The CDR3 DNA reads as TGTGCCAGCAGCCAAGGCGCGGGGCTCTACAATGAGCAGTTCTTC. This encodes CASSQGAGLYNEQFF.

Points on this clone: The same CDR3 is also encoded by other DNA sequences in this sample. The V call is TRBV5-1, the J call TRBJ1-1, with a possible D match to TRBD1 (5 bases). V lost 0 bases and J 1 base, leaving 10 bases between the germline ends. Germline CDR1 and CDR2: SGHRS and YFSETQ. The CDR3 covers 15 residues. CDR3 protein: CASSLASGGNTEAFF. DNA for the CDR3: TGCGCCAGCAGCTTGGCCTCCGGGGGGAACACTGAAGCTTTCTTT.

The J gene is TRBJ2-7, the V gene TRBV3-1 (or the pseudogene TRBV3-2), with 7 bases lining up with TRBD2. With 4 bases clipped from V and 2 bases from J, the junction kept 8 bases outside the gene matches. The CDR3 length is 15 residues. The V gene's germline CDR1 is LGHDT and CDR2 YNNKEL (reference sequence). For the CDR3, the DNA is TGTGCCAGCAGCCTCTCTAGCGGAACCCCCTACGAGCAGTACTTC. Its translation is CASSLSSGTPYEQYF.

This chain links TRBV6-1 with TRBJ2-7, with 7 bases fitting TRBD2. The CDR3 extends over 14 amino acids. Germline CDR1 MNHNS, CDR2 SASEGT. V dropped 2 bases and J dropped 7; count of bases not matched to a gene: 8. Here the CDR3 reads CASSERPAGSEQYF. The CDR3 DNA sequence: TGTGCCAGCAGTGAACGGCCAGCGGGGTCGGAGCAGTACTTC.

V and J are TRBV24-1 and TRBJ2-1; D perhaps matches TRBD2 (5 bases). Germline CDR1 reads KGHDR; CDR2 reads SFDVKD. The CDR3 totals 15 residues. V lost 5 bases and J lost 5, with 15 bases in between. CDR3 bases: TGTGCCACCAGTGTCGGCACGTGGGAGCACAATGAGCAGTTCTTC. Protein: CATSVGTWEHNEQFF.

The chain uses TRBV7-2 and TRBJ1-5, with TRBD1 matching 7 bases. Trimming cost V 5 bases and J 5 bases; bases outside gene matches: 9. CDR3 length: 15 amino acids. Germline CDR1 and CDR2: SGHTA and FQGNSA. The CDR3 nucleotides read TGTGCCAGCAGCCAGGGCGCAGGGGGTCATCAGCCCCAGCATTTT. Encoded protein: CASSQGAGGHQPQHF.

The V call is TRBV6-6, the J call TRBJ1-4; D unclear. This CDR3 spans 14 amino acids. Trimming left V 2 bases short and J 8 bases short, with 12 bases between. Germline V CDR1 and CDR2: MNHNY, SVGAGI (reference sequence). CDR3 protein: CASSYSEGGEKLFF. The CDR3 DNA follows: TGTGCCAGCAGTTACAGCGAGGGAGGCGAAAAACTGTTTTTT.

This clone showed up just once. Different DNA sequences within this sample yield the same CDR3. The gene calls are TRBV18 and TRBJ1-1; 7 bases agree with TRBD1. Germline V CDR1 and CDR2: KGHSH, LQKENI. The J segment lost 8 bases and the V segment lost 3 bases, leaving 3 bases of the junction unmatched. This CDR3 is built from 12 residues. The CDR3 sequence is CASSPRTGEAFF. The CDR3 nucleotides are TGTGCCAGCTCACCCAGGACAGGAGAAGCTTTCTTT.

In the case of this clone: Additional DNA sequences in this sample encode the identical CDR3. V gene TRBV28 combines with J gene TRBJ1-1; maybe TRBD1 (5 bases). Germline CDR1 MDHEN, CDR2 SYDVKM. The V end was cut by 3 bases, the J end by 3 bases, with 8 bases between. CDR3 length: 13 residues. The CDR3 loop is CASSLGGDTEAFF. CDR3 bases: TGTGCCAGCAGTTTGGGGGGTGACACTGAAGCTTTCTTT.

In its sample, this clone was seen a few times. The chain has TRBV3-1 (or the pseudogene TRBV3-2) and TRBJ1-1, with D perhaps TRBD1 (5 bases). Deletions cut 6 bases from V and 7 bases from J, with 12 bases between. Germline V gives CDR1 LGHDT, CDR2 YNNKEL (reference sequence). The CDR3 length is 12 residues. The CDR3 sequence: CASRLTGREAFF. The DNA for the CDR3 is TGTGCCAGCAGGCTCACAGGTCGTGAAGCTTTCTTT.

This chain connects TRBV6-5 to TRBJ2-3; 9 nucleotides line up with TRBD2. Germline V gives CDR1 MNHEY, CDR2 SVGAGI. The ends lost 6 bases at V and 6 bases at J; junction bases unmatched: 7. CDR3 length: 14 residues. CDR3 nucleotides: TGTGCCAGCAGCCCCGGGACTAGCCGGGATACGCAGTATTTT. Its protein is CASSPGTSRDTQYF.

The chain uses TRBV5-1 and TRBJ2-5, with 16 bases that match TRBD2. The CDR3 runs to 17 residues. The junction had 5 bases not matched to a gene; V was cut back by 2 bases and J by 4 bases. Germline V CDR1 and CDR2: SGHRS, YFSETQ. CDR3 DNA sequence: TGCGCCAGCAGCTTTCCGGGACTAGCGGGGGGGTTAGAGACCCAGTACTTC. Its translation: CASSFPGLAGGLETQYF.